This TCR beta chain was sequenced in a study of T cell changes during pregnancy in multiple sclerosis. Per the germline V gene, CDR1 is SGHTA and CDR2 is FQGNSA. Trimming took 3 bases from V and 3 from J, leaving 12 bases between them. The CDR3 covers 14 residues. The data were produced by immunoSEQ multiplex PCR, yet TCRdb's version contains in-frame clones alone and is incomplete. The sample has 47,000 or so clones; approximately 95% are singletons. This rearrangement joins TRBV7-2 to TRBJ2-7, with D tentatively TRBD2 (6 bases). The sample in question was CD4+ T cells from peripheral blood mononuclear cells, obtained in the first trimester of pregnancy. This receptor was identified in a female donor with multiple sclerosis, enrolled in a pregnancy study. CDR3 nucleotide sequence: TGTGCCAGCAGCTTTAGCGGAGCAGGCTACGAGCAGTACTTC. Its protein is CASSFSGAGYEQYF.